This T cell receptor (beta chain) was recorded in a study of CD8 T cells in Susac syndrome. V was pared by 4 bases and J by 3 bases, with 5 bases between. The germline CDR1 and CDR2 sequences are KGHDR and SFDVKD. The CDR3 is made up of 13 amino acids. RNA, at roughly 0.5 to 1 ug, was reverse transcribed with random hexamers. Via MiXCR, TCRdb re-called the immunoSEQ multiplex PCR reads, giving one row per CDR3 protein. The sample has roughly 120,000 distinct CDR3 sequences, roughly 94% seen once. The sequenced material came from CD4+ T cells from PBMCs. This TCR was sampled from a human donor in good health. The chain uses TRBV24-1 and TRBJ2-2; D is undetermined. The CDR3, as DNA: TGTGCCACCAGTGACTGGGACACCGGGGAGCTGTTTTTT. Its protein is CATSDWDTGELFF.